This T cell receptor beta chain was recovered during a study of blood T cell repertoires in COVID-19. Produced via immunoSEQ multiplex PCR; TCRdb's table is partial and in-frame only. The top ten clones hold 10% to 15% of a sample with approximately 400,000 clones, about 91% of them seen once. CDR1 is MNHNS, CDR2 SASEGT, per germline. Trimming cost V 3 bases and J 6 bases, with 13 bases left between them. This CDR3 region has 14 residues. The rearrangement links TRBV6-1 to TRBJ2-3; maybe TRBD2 (5 bases). Sequencing used peripheral blood. This sequence originates from a woman between 50 and 59 years old with COVID-19, enrolled during active disease. CDR3 sequence reads: CASSEGNSGDTQYF. The CDR3 nucleotides read TGTGCCAGCAGTGAGGGGAACTCGGGGGATACGCAGTATTTT.